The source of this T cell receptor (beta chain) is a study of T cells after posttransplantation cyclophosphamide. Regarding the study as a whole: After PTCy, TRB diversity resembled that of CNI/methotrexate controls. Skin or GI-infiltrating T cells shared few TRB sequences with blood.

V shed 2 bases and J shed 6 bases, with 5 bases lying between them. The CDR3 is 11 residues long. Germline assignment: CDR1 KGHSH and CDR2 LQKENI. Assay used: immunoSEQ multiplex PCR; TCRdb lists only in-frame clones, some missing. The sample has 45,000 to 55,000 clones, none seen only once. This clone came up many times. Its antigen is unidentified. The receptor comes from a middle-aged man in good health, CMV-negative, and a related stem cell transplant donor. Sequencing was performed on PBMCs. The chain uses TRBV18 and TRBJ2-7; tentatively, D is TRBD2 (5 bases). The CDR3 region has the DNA TGTGCCAGCTCACCAGGGAGCGAGCAGTACTTC. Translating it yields CASSPGSEQYF.